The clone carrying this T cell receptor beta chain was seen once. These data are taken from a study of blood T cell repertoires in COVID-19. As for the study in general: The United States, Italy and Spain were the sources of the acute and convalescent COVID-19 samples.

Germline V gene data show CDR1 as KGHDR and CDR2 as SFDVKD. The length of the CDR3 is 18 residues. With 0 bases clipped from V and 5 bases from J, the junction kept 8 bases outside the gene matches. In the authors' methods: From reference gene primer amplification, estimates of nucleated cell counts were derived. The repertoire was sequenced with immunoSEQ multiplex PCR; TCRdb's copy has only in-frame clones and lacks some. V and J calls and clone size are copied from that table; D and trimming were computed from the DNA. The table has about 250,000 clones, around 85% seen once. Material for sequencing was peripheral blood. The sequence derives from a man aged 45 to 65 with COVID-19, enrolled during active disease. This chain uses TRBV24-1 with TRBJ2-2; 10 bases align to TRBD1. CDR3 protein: CATSDLGETGGRTGELFF. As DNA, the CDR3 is TGTGCCACCAGTGATTTGGGGGAGACAGGGGGCAGAACCGGGGAGCTGTTTTTT.